The clone carrying this T cell receptor beta chain was seen just once. The sample comes from a study of blood T cell repertoires in COVID-19. In the study overall: Material from acute and convalescent COVID-19 was sourced from the United States, Italy and Spain.

Germline V gene sequence: CDR1 SGHRS, CDR2 YFSETQ. The CDR3 loop spans 16 amino acids. The J segment lost 0 bases and the V segment lost 0 bases, leaving 1 base of the junction unmatched. As handled by the study authors: Estimated nucleated cell counts came from reference gene primer amplification. Sequencing used immunoSEQ multiplex PCR; TCRdb keeps in-frame clones, though not all of them. V and J calls and clone size are as listed in that table; D and trimming were resolved from the DNA. The repertoire has some 90,000 clones, 75% to 85% of them found once; the top ten carry approximately 10%. Specimen: peripheral blood. The clonotype was recovered from a woman in her seventies with acute or convalescent COVID-19. V usage is TRBV5-1 and J usage is TRBJ2-2, with TRBD2 matching over 8 bases. The CDR3 loop is CASSLAGGTNTGELFF. CDR3 DNA sequence: TGCGCCAGCAGCTTGGCGGGGGGGACGAACACCGGGGAGCTGTTTTTT.